These T cell receptor beta chains were read from a single sample in a study of CD4 and CD8 cells across lung adenocarcinoma regions. Using its own MiXCR run on the PCR reads, TCRdb lists one record per CDR3 protein. The sample includes some 6,900 distinct CDR3 sequences, 40% to 60% seen only once; the top ten take around 30%. The sequencing sample was made of CD4+ T cells from the center of a lung tumor. These receptors were obtained from a female donor with lung adenocarcinoma. The CD4 and CD8 labels of this study may be unreliable. Each CDR3 is given with its conserved first and last residue. The D gene is left open where the match is weak. Only some rows state a clone size, as once, few, many or a class for expanded clones.

>NA|TRBJ2-3|NA|TRBV6-2/TRBV6-3
TGTGCCAGCAGTTACGTAGCCGGTAGCCAAGAGACGCAGTATTTC
CASSYVAGSQETQYF
>NA|TRBJ2-3|NA|TRBV6-5
TGTGCCAGCAGTTACTACGCGAAGGCCACAGGGACGCAGTATTTT
CASSYYAKATGTQYF
>NA|TRBJ2-5|NA|TRBV6-1
TGTGCCAGCAGTCTAACAGGGCCGGAGCCCGAGACGCAGTACTTC
CASSLTGPEPETQYF
>NA|TRBJ2-3|TRBD2|TRBV6-1
TGTGCCAGCAGTGAGACTAGCGGGGGGCCAGATACGCAGTATTTT
CASSETSGGPDTQYF
>NA|TRBJ2-1|TRBD2|TRBV6-1
TGTGCCAGCAGACAACTAGCGGGAGGGCTTTCCTACAATGAGCAGTTCTTC
CASRQLAGGLSYNEQFF
>once|TRBJ2-7|NA|TRBV6-2/TRBV6-3
TGTGCCAGCAGGACCCTAGGACGGAGCTCCTACGAGCAGTACTTC
CASRTLGRSSYEQYF
>NA|TRBJ1-1|NA|TRBV27
TGTGCCAGCAGTTCTGGTTGGGGTGAAGCTTTCTTT
CASSSGWGEAFF
>few|TRBJ2-4|TRBD1|TRBV27
TGTGCCAGCAGTAAACGACAGGGATTAGCCAAAAACATTCAGTACTTC
CASSKRQGLAKNIQYF
>NA|TRBJ2-3|NA|TRBV6-1
TGTGCCAGCAAACAGAGTGTGAACACCGATACGCAGTTTTTT
CASKQSVNTDTQFF
>few|TRBJ2-1|NA|TRBV4-1
TGCGCCAGCAGCAAAGAAGCCCATACCTACAATGAGCAGTTCTTC
CASSKEAHTYNEQFF
>NA|TRBJ2-1|NA|TRBV11-2
TGTGCCAGCAGCTTAGATCTTGCAGCTTTCTCCTCCTACAATGAGCAGTTCTTC
CASSLDLAAFSSYNEQFF
>NA|TRBJ2-5|NA|TRBV10-1
TGCGCCGGGGGCCGCGGGGGCCGAGACCAAGAGACCCAGTACTTC
CAGGRGGRDQETQYF
>NA|TRBJ2-5|NA|TRBV10-1
TGCGCCAGCGCCCGCGGGGGCCGAAGCCGAGAGACCCAGTATTTC
CASARGGRSRETQYF
>medium-sized|TRBJ2-5|TRBD1|TRBV6-5
TGTGCCAGCAGTTACTCACAGGGACAGGAGACCCAGTACTTC
CASSYSQGQETQYF
>NA|TRBJ2-1|TRBD1|TRBV12-3/TRBV12-4
TGTGCCAGCAGTTTAGAAGGCCTTCAGGGGGCCACTAATGAGCAGTTCTTC
CASSLEGLQGATNEQFF
>NA|TRBJ2-1|TRBD1|TRBV27
TGTGCCAGCAGTCCCGGGACAGACGGGGAGCAGTTTTTC
CASSPGTDGEQFF
>NA|TRBJ2-1|TRBD1|TRBV10-2
TGCGCCAGCACCGAGGACAGGACTTACACTGAGCAGTTCTTC
CASTEDRTYTEQFF
>few|TRBJ2-3|NA|TRBV6-1
TGTGCCAGCAGTACCGGGGCAGATACGCAGTATTTT
CASSTGADTQYF
>NA|TRBJ2-1|NA|TRBV6-2/TRBV6-3
TGTGCCAGCAGTTACCGAAATTACAGGTTACCACCGAAACTCAATGAGCAGTTCTTC
CASSYRNYRLPPKLNEQFF
>NA|TRBJ2-5|NA|TRBV10-3
TGTGCCATCAGCCGAGCAGTGGTCCAAGAGACCCAGTACTTC
CAISRAVVQETQYF
>NA|TRBJ2-3|NA|TRBV7-2
TGTGCCAGCAGCCCTTTGTATGGGGCCTACAATGAGCAGTATTTT
CASSPLYGAYNEQYF
>once|TRBJ2-1|NA|TRBV6-1
TGTGCCAGCCATTCTTGGGCTCATGAGCAGTTCTTC
CASHSWAHEQFF
>medium-sized|TRBJ1-1|NA|TRBV6-2/TRBV6-3
TGTGCCAGCAGTTACAAGGGTTCGGACACTGAAGCTTTCTTT
CASSYKGSDTEAFF
>few|TRBJ2-7|TRBD2|TRBV20-1
TGCAGTGCTAGTCGGCGGGAGGGATACGAGCAGTACTTC
CSASRREGYEQYF
>NA|TRBJ1-2|TRBD1|TRBV6-5
TGTGCCAGCAGCTACAGGGGACGAGCTAACTATGGCTACACCTTC
CASSYRGRANYGYTF
>NA|TRBJ2-1|TRBD2|TRBV6-1
TGTGCCAGCAGCGCCGGGACTAGCTCCTACGGGGAGCAGTTTTTC
CASSAGTSSYGEQFF